This entry features one T cell receptor (beta chain) sequence. Its antigen is unknown. The data belong to a study of monozygotic twins with inflammatory bowel disease. Germline CDR1 LGHNA, CDR2 YSLEER. This CDR3 is built from 18 residues. TCRdb reanalyzed the 5' RACE reads and collapses them to one entry per CDR3 protein, without DNA. The sample shows some 150,000 distinct CDR3 sequences, and 0.95% to 1.5% sits with its ten largest clones. Study-level findings and limits: Healthy co-twins showed greater TCRbeta diversity (inverse Simpson) than IBD patients.

The receptor comes from a human donor with ulcerative colitis or Crohn's disease, or a healthy co-twin of an affected twin (not recorded which). The sequencing input was blood. The V and J genes are TRBV4-3 and TRBJ2-2; with no DNA, the TCRdb D assignment of TRBD1 cannot be verified. This CDR3 reads CASSQDMSSPANTGELFF.